This TCR beta chain emerged from a study of blood T cell repertoires in COVID-19. Study-level background: COVID-19 samples from acute and convalescent phases originated in the United States, Italy and Spain. Nucleic acid was either cDNA or gDNA, and it came from T cells, B-cell-depleted T cells, or PBMCs.

Authors' data handling: By means of reference gene primer amplification, nucleated cell counts were estimated. The repertoire was sequenced with immunoSEQ multiplex PCR; TCRdb's copy has only in-frame clones and lacks some. The V and J calls and clone size were taken over from that table, and D and trimming were inferred from the DNA. The table includes about 240,000 clones, approximately 86% detected once. Germline values: CDR1 LNHDA, CDR2 SQIVND (reference sequence). This CDR3 spans 11 amino acids. V shed 4 bases and J 12 bases; nucleotides not matched to a gene: 1. The sample comprised peripheral blood. The TCR originated in a woman aged 30 to 39 with acute or convalescent COVID-19. The gene calls are TRBV19 and TRBJ2-1; 9 bases are a match to TRBD2. Written as DNA, the CDR3 is TGTGCCAGTAGTAGCGGGAGGGGGCAGTTCTTC. This codes for CASSSGRGQFF.